The 30 T cell receptor beta chains listed next were all sequenced from one sample in a study of blood T cell repertoires in COVID-19. The data were produced by immunoSEQ multiplex PCR, yet TCRdb's version contains in-frame clones alone and is incomplete. Among 120,000 or so clones listed, approximately 81% were seen once. The specimen was peripheral blood. Receptors were obtained from a man in his forties or fifties with active or convalescent COVID-19.

A single count supports this clone. The CDR3 here is CASSSYRGQVDEQYF. CDR3 coding DNA: TGCGCCAGCAGCTCTTACAGGGGGCAGGTGGACGAGCAGTACTTC. This chain joins TRBV5-1 and TRBJ2-7, with 9 bases identical to TRBD1. With V trimmed by 3 bases and J by 5 bases, 9 bases remained unmatched. The CDR3 length is 15 residues. The germline gives CDR1 SGHRS, CDR2 YFSETQ.

The chain recombines TRBV27 with TRBJ1-2, with D unclear. There are 12 residues in the CDR3. V lost 4 bases, J lost 7 bases, and 10 bases lay in between. Germline V CDR1 and CDR2: MNHEY, SMNVEV (reference sequence). The CDR3 spells CASSSTSGGYTF. DNA for the CDR3: TGTGCCAGCAGTTCGACGTCGGGTGGCTACACCTTC.

A remark on this clone: As the CDR3 is not closed by the conserved phenylalanine or tryptophan, this likely results from a read error. The limits of the CDR3 on the DNA are not certain, so only TCRdb's listed CDR3 is given. The chain has TRBV7-9 and TRBJ1-1; the table names TRBD1, a call not compared with the DNA. The CDR3 has 14 amino acids, counting both end residues. The germline V gene encodes CDR1 SEHNR and CDR2 FQNEAQ (reference sequence). CDR3 residues: CASSLDTEAFFGQV.

V is TRBV21-1 and J is TRBJ2-5; no check of the table's D call, TRBD1, against the DNA was made. TRBV21-1 is annotated as a pseudogene. The CDR3 loop spans 15 amino acids. The DNA of the CDR3 is TGTGCCAGCAGCATTGACAGGGGGTTTAAAGAGACCCAGTACTTC. It codes for CASSIDRGFKETQYF.

The CDR3 loop reads CASSYKGGRETQYF. The CDR3 bases are TGTGCCAGCAGTTACAAAGGAGGTCGGGAGACCCAGTACTTC. The genes are TRBV6-6 and TRBJ2-5, with D possibly matching TRBD2 (5 bases). V was cut by 2 bases and J by 5 bases, with 12 bases left in between. In germline, CDR1 is MNHNY, CDR2 SVGAGI (reference sequence). This CDR3 has 14 residues.

The gene calls are TRBV5-1 and TRBJ1-5; D is unresolved. The CDR3 has 14 amino acids. Germline V CDR1 and CDR2: SGHRS, YFSETQ. With 5 bases removed from V and 5 bases from J, the gap between germline ends came to 14 bases. This CDR3 reads CASSPDRGYQPQHF. CDR3 DNA sequence: TGCGCCAGCAGTCCTGACCGCGGCTATCAGCCCCAGCATTTT. Variable domain in full (rest from reference TRBV5-1 and TRBJ1-5): KAGVTQTPRYLIKTRGQQVTLSCSPISGHRSVSWYQQTPGQGLQFLFEYFSETQRNKGNFPGRFSGRQFSNSRSEMNVSTLELGDSALYLCASSPDRGYQPQHFGDGTRLSIL.

The chain has TRBV4-2 and TRBJ2-3; TRBD2 might be the D (6 bases). Looked up from germline, CDR1 is LGHNA and CDR2 is YNFKEQ. The germline V and J ends were trimmed by 4 bases and 8 bases, with 28 bases remaining between them. This CDR3 contains 18 residues. CDR3 nucleotide sequence: TGTGCCAGCAGCCCCCGAACGGGTGGGGACTGGGCGGAAGGTACGCAGTATTTT. This codes for CASSPRTGGDWAEGTQYF.

The chain recombines TRBV9 with TRBJ2-3; D is perhaps TRBD2 (6 bases). The ends were cut back, 0 bases at V and 6 bases at J, with 14 bases in the middle. This CDR3 is 15 amino acids long. Per the germline V gene, CDR1 is SGDLS and CDR2 is YYNGEE. The CDR3 sequence: CASSVEGGIRDTQYF. In nucleotides, the CDR3 is TGTGCCAGCAGCGTAGAAGGCGGGATCCGGGATACGCAGTATTTT.

The genes are TRBV27 and TRBJ1-3, with D perhaps matching TRBD1 (6 bases). The V end lost 6 bases, the J end lost 5 bases, and 20 bases lay between the germline ends. There are 16 residues in the CDR3. In germline, CDR1 is MNHEY, CDR2 SMNVEV (reference sequence). CDR3 coding DNA: TGTGCCAGCAGCCAACCCTCTGCGGGGGCCCGAAACACCATATATTTT. Translated, it gives CASSQPSAGARNTIYF.

The chain joins TRBV30 to TRBJ1-5; TRBD1 is a possible D gene (6 bases). V lost 2 bases, J lost 3 bases, and 14 bases lay in between. The CDR3 length is 15 residues. Germline assignment: CDR1 GTSNPN and CDR2 SVGIG (reference sequence). CDR3 bases: TGTGCCTGGAGTCCCTTACAGGGTTTCAATCAGCCCCAGCATTTT. This encodes CAWSPLQGFNQPQHF.

The rearrangement joins TRBV6-5 to TRBJ1-2; 11 bases are shared with TRBD1. The CDR3 runs to 13 residues. V gave up 6 bases and J gave up 10 bases; unmatched junction bases: 7. Germline V lookup: CDR1 MNHEY, CDR2 SVGAGI. CDR3 sequence (DNA): TGTGCCAGCAGCTCGGGACAGGGGGTCGACTACACCTTC. It is translated as CASSSGQGVDYTF.

The chain employs TRBV5-1 and TRBJ2-5; TRBD1 agrees at 8 bases. The V segment lost 4 bases and the J segment 3 bases; nucleotides outside the gene matches: 5. CDR3 length equals 14 residues. Germline V CDR1 and CDR2: SGHRS, YFSETQ. CDR3 residues: CASSQTGVEETQYF. CDR3 DNA sequence: TGCGCCAGCAGCCAGACAGGGGTGGAAGAGACCCAGTACTTC.

The V call is TRBV10-3, the J call TRBJ1-2; TRBD1 aligns across 9 bases. Trimming cost V 4 bases and J 5 bases; bases outside gene matches: 8. Germline CDR1 and CDR2: ENHRY and SYGVKD. The CDR3 covers 15 residues. CDR3 DNA: TGTGCCATCAGTGCAACCGGGACAGGGACATATGGCTACACCTTC. Its protein product is CAISATGTGTYGYTF.

The rearrangement joins TRBV19 to TRBJ1-4, with D possibly matching TRBD1 (6 bases). From germline, CDR1 is LNHDA and CDR2 SQIVND (reference sequence). The CDR3 sequence is 15 residues long. Trimming took off 6 bases at V and 3 bases at J, with 14 bases between the two ends. In nucleotides, the CDR3 is TGTGCCAGTAGCCCAGACAGGCCTCCTAATGAAAAACTGTTTTTT. Residues: CASSPDRPPNEKLFF.

The rearrangement links TRBV5-1 to TRBJ2-7; 7 bases fit TRBD1. V shed 4 bases, J shed 2 bases, and the junction held 9 bases outside the gene matches. Germline lookup yields CDR1 SGHRS and CDR2 YFSETQ. The CDR3 covers 15 residues. CDR3 coding DNA: TGCGCCAGCAGCCCCGGTTGGGACAGAACCTACGAGCAGTACTTC. Encoded protein: CASSPGWDRTYEQYF. Drawing the rest from reference TRBV5-1 and TRBJ2-7, the complete variable domain is KAGVTQTPRYLIKTRGQQVTLSCSPISGHRSVSWYQQTPGQGLQFLFEYFSETQRNKGNFPGRFSGRQFSNSRSEMNVSTLELGDSALYLCASSPGWDRTYEQYFGPGTRLTVT.

The chain recombines TRBV18 with TRBJ2-1; 10 bases fit TRBD1. Germline CDR1 KGHSH, CDR2 LQKENI. CDR3 length equals 14 residues. Trimming took 10 bases from V and 5 from J; bases not matched to a gene: 8. DNA for the CDR3: TGTGCCACCTCCCGGGACAGGGGAAACAATGAGCAGTTCTTC. Translation gives CATSRDRGNNEQFF.

This rearrangement joins TRBV7-9 to TRBJ1-1; tentative D call: TRBD1 (5 bases). The CDR3 sequence is 14 residues long. V was pared by 5 bases and J by 5 bases, with 15 bases between. Germline V gives CDR1 SEHNR, CDR2 FQNEAQ (reference sequence). The CDR3 nucleotides read TGTGCCAGCAGCCTCATTGGGGCGCAGACTGAAGCTTTCTTT. It codes for CASSLIGAQTEAFF. The entire variable domain, with the rest obtained from reference TRBV7-9 and TRBJ1-1, is as follows: DTGVSQNPRHKITKRGQNVTFRCDPISEHNRLYWYRQTLGQGPEFLTYFQNEAQLEKSRLLSDRFSAERPKGSFSTLEIQRTEQGDSAMYLCASSLIGAQTEAFFGQGTRLTVV.

The chain carries TRBV19 and TRBJ2-1; 8 bases agree with TRBD2. The CDR3 loop spans 15 amino acids. Germline V gene data show CDR1 as LNHDA and CDR2 as SQIVND (reference sequence). V was clipped by 5 bases and J by 6 bases; unmatched bases: 9. In DNA form, the CDR3 reads TGTGCCAGTAGTCCAGCAGCGGGAGCGGGCAATGAGCAGTTCTTC. Protein: CASSPAAGAGNEQFF.

CDR3 in amino acids: CASSQGWTGKHQPQHF. The DNA of the CDR3 is TGTGCCAGCAGCCAGGGTTGGACAGGGAAACATCAGCCCCAGCATTTT. J is TRBJ1-5 and V is TRBV14, with 8 positions matching TRBD1. V trimming: 3 bases; J trimming: 5 bases; junction bases outside the gene matches: 9. The CDR3 is made up of 16 amino acids. Germline-derived CDR1 and CDR2 are SGHDN and FVKESK.

This rearrangement joins TRBV12-3 or TRBV12-4 to TRBJ1-1; the D gene is possibly TRBD1 (5 bases). V shed 7 bases and J shed 3 bases, with 6 bases lying between them. The CDR3 is 11 residues long. CDR3 sequence reads: CASTGYTEAFF. CDR3 coding DNA: TGTGCCAGCACAGGGTACACTGAAGCTTTCTTT.

This clone showed up just a few times. The chain employs TRBV5-5 and TRBJ1-4, with 7 bases that match TRBD1. V trimming: 3 bases; J trimming: 2 bases; junction bases outside the gene matches: 1. From germline, CDR1 is SGHKS and CDR2 YYEKEE (reference sequence). The CDR3 contains 14 residues. CDR3 residues: CASSSTGTNEKLFF. The DNA for the CDR3 is TGTGCCAGCAGCTCGACAGGGACTAATGAAAAACTGTTTTTT.

J is TRBJ1-2 and V is TRBV15; D not resolved. V gave up 0 bases and J gave up 8 bases, with 7 bases separating them. CDR3 length equals 12 residues. Germline-derived CDR1 and CDR2 are LNHNV and YYDKDF (reference sequence). The CDR3 nucleotides are TGTGCCACCAGCAGAGAGTTGCAGGGCTACACCTTC. It yields the protein CATSRELQGYTF.

The CDR3 is CASMRPGTTNEKLFF. The CDR3 DNA sequence: TGTGCCAGCATGAGACCAGGGACTACTAATGAAAAACTGTTTTTT. The rearrangement joins TRBV28 to TRBJ1-4, with a weak D call TRBD1 (5 bases). Germline-derived CDR1 and CDR2 are MDHEN and SYDVKM. V lost 7 bases, J lost 2 bases, and 14 bases lay in between. This CDR3 contains 15 residues.

In this sample, this clone turned up a few times. In nucleotides, the CDR3 is TGTGCCAGCAAAAGCGGGCAGAATAGCAATCAGCCCCAGCATTTT. Encoded protein: CASKSGQNSNQPQHF. This chain uses TRBV28 with TRBJ1-5; D is unclear. Germline CDR1 reads MDHEN; CDR2 reads SYDVKM. The CDR3 extends over 15 amino acids. The V and J ends lost 7 bases and 0 bases respectively, with 13 bases between them.

V gene TRBV30 combines with J gene TRBJ1-5, with 9 bases lining up with TRBD1. The CDR3 length is 15 residues. The germline V gene encodes CDR1 GTSNPN and CDR2 SVGIG (reference sequence). The V segment lost 2 bases and the J segment 3 bases; nucleotides outside the gene matches: 5. The CDR3 sequence: CAWSPRDRDNQPQHF. CDR3 nucleotide sequence: TGTGCCTGGAGTCCTAGGGACAGGGACAATCAGCCCCAGCATTTT.

The rearrangement links TRBV12-3 or TRBV12-4 to TRBJ1-5, with D tentatively TRBD1 (6 bases). The CDR3 sequence is 13 residues long. Trimming stripped 6 bases from V and 9 bases from J, with 15 bases between. The CDR3 sequence: CASSSTGRGPQHF. CDR3 DNA sequence: TGTGCCAGCAGCTCGACAGGTCGCGGGCCCCAGCATTTT.

The chain uses TRBV25-1 and TRBJ1-2, with D perhaps TRBD1 (5 bases). The CDR3 sequence is 13 residues long. Germline V lookup: CDR1 MGHDK, CDR2 SYGVNS. V was clipped by 4 bases and J by 4 bases, with 10 bases between them. CDR3 protein: CASSGDRLYGYTF. The CDR3 region has the DNA TGTGCCAGCAGTGGCGACAGACTCTATGGCTACACCTTC.

V and J are TRBV12-5 and TRBJ1-3; no reliable D call. The germline gives CDR1 LGHNT, CDR2 FRNRAP. Trimming shortened V by 5 bases and J by 3 bases, and 11 bases separated the two germline ends. The CDR3 has 14 residues. The CDR3 region is CASGPGRNGNTIYF. The DNA of the CDR3 is TGTGCTAGTGGTCCGGGAAGAAATGGAAACACCATATATTTT. Filled out from reference TRBV12-5 and TRBJ1-3, the complete variable domain reads DARVTQTPRHKVTEMGQEVTMRCQPILGHNTVFWYRQTMMQGLELLAYFRNRAPLDDSGMPKDRFSAEMPDATLATLKIQPSEPRDSAVYFCASGPGRNGNTIYFGEGSWLTVV.

The chain employs TRBV15 and TRBJ2-5; TRBD2 matches at 9 bases. The ends lost 3 bases at V and 4 bases at J; junction bases unmatched: 9. The CDR3 length is 16 residues. CDR1 is LNHNV, CDR2 YYDKDF, per germline (reference sequence). The CDR3 sequence: CATSRSPASGVETQYF. CDR3 sequence (DNA): TGTGCCACCAGCAGGTCTCCGGCTAGCGGGGTAGAGACCCAGTACTTC.

Here the CDR3 reads CASSLGLAGTHNEQFF. Here the CDR3 DNA reads TGTGCCAGCAGCTTAGGATTAGCGGGGACTCACAATGAGCAGTTCTTC. The V gene is TRBV5-4, the J gene TRBJ2-1; TRBD2 aligns across 8 bases. CDR3 length equals 16 residues. The germline CDR1 and CDR2 sequences are SGHNT and YYREEE (reference sequence). V gave up 2 bases and J gave up 5 bases; unmatched junction bases: 9.